The rows below give T cell receptor beta chains drawn from one sample of a study of OX40 agonist ivuxolimab in advanced cancers. Method: immunoSEQ multiplex PCR; TCRdb's copy keeps in-frame clones and lacks some. The table has some 25,000 clones, approximately 85% seen once; the top ten hold 34%. Specimen: CD4+ or CD8+ T cells sorted from blood, collected in a trial of the OX40 agonist ivuxolimab. These receptors all stem from an adult with an advanced solid tumor such as melanoma, head and neck, liver or kidney cancer. Each CDR3 is given with its conserved first and last residue. The D gene is left open where the match is weak. The size entry is marked missing in some rows and otherwise reads once, few, many or a size class.

d_call j_call clone_size v_call cdr3_aa cdr3_nt
NA TRBJ1-5 NA TRBV7-6 CASSLDTYGAASNQPQHF TGTGCCAGCAGCTTAGATACCTACGGGGCGGCCAGCAATCAGCCCCAGCATTTT
TRBD1 TRBJ1-2 NA TRBV4-2 CASSQEEAGTGGGYTF TGTGCCAGCAGCCAAGAGGAAGCCGGGACAGGGGGCGGCTACACCTTC
NA TRBJ2-7 medium-sized TRBV2 CASSADGFYEQYF TGTGCCAGCAGTGCGGACGGGTTCTACGAGCAGTACTTC
NA TRBJ2-2 NA TRBV7-6 CASSPQWGTGELFF TGTGCCAGCAGCCCCCAGTGGGGCACCGGGGAGCTGTTTTTT
NA TRBJ1-2 once TRBV6-1 CASSEAGIGGGYTF TGTGCCAGCAGTGAAGCAGGGATCGGGGGGGGCTACACCTTC
NA TRBJ2-7 NA TRBV6-5 CASSYGAPYEQYF TGTGCCAGCAGTTACGGGGCACCCTACGAGCAGTACTTC
NA TRBJ1-5 once TRBV27 CASSSWTDLNSNQPQHF TGTGCCAGCAGTTCGTGGACAGATCTAAATAGCAATCAGCCCCAGCATTTT
NA TRBJ2-3 NA TRBV11-2 CASTSSGGRVSDTQYF TGTGCCAGCACCTCAAGTGGAGGGAGAGTGTCAGATACGCAGTATTTT
TRBD2 TRBJ2-3 NA TRBV9 CASTTNPTSITDTQYF TGTGCCAGCACAACGAACCCGACTAGCATCACAGATACGCAGTATTTT
NA TRBJ2-6 NA TRBV6-5 CASRQSSGANVLTF TGTGCCAGCAGACAGAGCTCTGGGGCCAACGTCCTGACTTTC
NA TRBJ2-5 NA TRBV9 CASSPLGRAEETQYF TGTGCCAGCAGCCCCCTCGGCAGGGCTGAAGAGACCCAGTACTTC
NA TRBJ2-2 NA TRBV9 CASSAGSELFF TGTGCCAGCAGCGCCGGCTCGGAGCTGTTTTTT
NA TRBJ1-2 NA TRBV5-6 CASSLVGPPNYGYTF TGTGCCAGCAGCTTGGTAGGACCGCCTAACTATGGCTACACCTTC
NA TRBJ2-7 NA TRBV11-2 CASSILRAAGSYEQYF TGTGCCAGCAGCATCCTCAGGGCCGCTGGATCCTACGAGCAGTACTTC
TRBD1 TRBJ2-1 NA TRBV10-1 CASSWTGPSDEQFF TGCGCCAGCAGCTGGACAGGGCCGAGTGATGAGCAGTTCTTC
NA TRBJ1-5 NA TRBV27 CASSLGHPGEPQHF TGTGCCAGCAGTTTAGGACATCCCGGGGAGCCCCAGCATTTT
TRBD2 TRBJ2-7 NA TRBV2 CASSDRGVFYEQYF TGTGCCAGCAGTGATCGGGGGGTATTCTACGAGCAGTACTTC
NA TRBJ1-1 NA TRBV5-8 CASRKNTEAFF TGCGCCAGCAGAAAGAACACTGAAGCTTTCTTT
TRBD2 TRBJ2-1 NA TRBV7-9 CASSFRTSGPPGFYNEQFF TGTGCCAGCAGCTTTAGGACTAGCGGGCCCCCGGGGTTCTACAATGAGCAGTTCTTC
TRBD2 TRBJ2-3 NA TRBV2 CASAWTSGTDTQYF TGTGCCAGCGCTTGGACTAGCGGCACAGATACGCAGTATTTT
NA TRBJ2-1 NA TRBV15 CATSRDEEFPEQFF TGTGCCACCAGCAGAGATGAGGAGTTTCCTGAGCAGTTCTTC
TRBD2 TRBJ2-7 NA TRBV7-6 CASSPGGFEQYF TGTGCCAGCAGCCCGGGGGGGTTCGAGCAGTACTTC
TRBD2 TRBJ2-3 NA TRBV11-2 CASSPHPTTSGSFTDTQYF TGTGCCAGCAGCCCCCACCCAACTACTAGCGGGAGCTTCACAGATACGCAGTATTTT
NA TRBJ1-1 NA TRBV7-9 CASSNTGYYAFF TGTGCCAGCAGCAATACAGGGTACTACGCTTTCTTT
NA TRBJ2-7 few TRBV7-2 CASSLEAEQYF TGTGCCAGCAGCTTAGAGGCGGAGCAGTACTTC
NA TRBJ1-1 NA TRBV19 CASSTWSRRGAEAFF TGTGCCAGTAGTACCTGGTCAAGAAGGGGCGCTGAAGCTTTCTTT
TRBD1 TRBJ2-7 NA TRBV5-4 CASSLGGTDYEQYF TGTGCCAGCAGCTTGGGAGGGACAGACTACGAGCAGTACTTC
NA TRBJ2-1 NA TRBV4-3 CASSQDEDAWGNEQFF TGCGCCAGCAGCCAAGATGAGGACGCTTGGGGGAATGAGCAGTTCTTC
NA TRBJ1-5 once TRBV29-1 CSEGTFNQPQHF TGCAGTGAGGGGACTTTTAATCAGCCCCAGCATTTT
TRBD1 TRBJ2-7 NA TRBV4-3 CASSQDRRMGGQGSEQYF TGCGCCAGCAGCCAAGATAGGAGGATGGGGGGACAGGGTAGCGAGCAGTACTTC
TRBD2 TRBJ2-7 NA TRBV9 CASSTGLAVSYEQYF TGTGCCAGCAGCACCGGACTAGCGGTTTCCTACGAGCAGTACTTC